These T cell receptor beta chains were read from a single sample in a study of blood T cell repertoires in COVID-19. The method was immunoSEQ multiplex PCR; TCRdb's version includes in-frame clones alone and lacks a portion of them. This table holds 90,000 to 140,000 clones, about 85% found once. Sequencing was carried out using peripheral blood. The receptors originated from a middle-aged man with acute or convalescent COVID-19. Each CDR3 is given with its conserved first and last residue. The D gene is left open where the match is weak. Some rows have no size entry. The others give once, few or many, or a class for an expanded clone.

size	V	J	D	CDR3	DNA
.	TRBV28	TRBJ1-5	TRBD1	CASSNPLTGGPQHF	TGTGCCAGCAGTAACCCCTTGACAGGGGGACCCCAGCATTTT
once	TRBV5-1	TRBJ2-4	.	CASSFGQNQYF	TGCGCCAGCAGCTTTGGACAAAATCAGTACTTC
.	TRBV27	TRBJ2-7	TRBD2	CASSFSGTYEQYF	TGTGCCAGCAGTTTCAGCGGGACCTACGAGCAGTACTTC
.	TRBV2	TRBJ2-1	.	CASSEGPRGHNEQFF	TGTGCCAGCAGTGAAGGGCCGCGGGGCCACAATGAGCAGTTCTTC
.	TRBV6-5	TRBJ2-3	TRBD2	CALHDGSGGADTQYF	TGTGCCCTACACGACGGTAGCGGGGGGGCAGATACGCAGTATTTT
.	TRBV11-2	TRBJ1-2	TRBD1	CASSLDGQGAGYTF	TGTGCCAGCAGCTTAGATGGGCAGGGGGCAGGCTACACCTTC
.	TRBV10-3	TRBJ1-3	TRBD1	CAIRQQGAGNTIYF	TGTGCCATCAGGCAGCAGGGGGCTGGAAACACCATATATTTT
.	TRBV10-3	TRBJ1-4	TRBD1	CAISNRGTNEKLFF	TGTGCCATCAGCAACAGGGGAACTAATGAAAAACTGTTTTTT
few	TRBV14	TRBJ2-1	.	CASSLILSGEQFF	TGTGCCAGCAGCCTTATCCTTTCGGGTGAGCAGTTCTTC
.	TRBV6-2/TRBV6-3	TRBJ1-1	.	CASSYSLQPNTEAFF	TGTGCCAGCAGTTACTCATTACAGCCGAACACTGAAGCTTTCTTT
.	TRBV19	TRBJ2-1	.	CASTPRALSSYNEQFF	TGTGCCAGTACCCCTCGAGCCTTAAGCTCCTACAATGAGCAGTTCTTC
.	TRBV5-1	TRBJ2-7	TRBD1	CASSLRLDRSDEQYF	TGCGCCAGCAGCTTACGTTTGGACAGGTCCGACGAGCAGTACTTC
.	TRBV19	TRBJ2-3	TRBD2	CASSIDPPGLAGADTQYF	TGTGCCAGTAGTATCGACCCCCCGGGACTAGCGGGAGCAGATACGCAGTATTTT
.	TRBV7-7	TRBJ2-7	TRBD2	CASSLRAGGPYEQYF	TGTGCTAGCAGCTTACGAGCGGGAGGGCCTTACGAGCAGTACTTC
.	TRBV10-3	TRBJ1-6	.	CAISEWGEMNNSPLHF	TGTGCCATCAGTGAGTGGGGGGAGATGAATAATTCACCCCTCCACTTT
once	TRBV3-1/TRBV3-2	TRBJ2-3	TRBD1	CASRRTGETDTQYF	TGTGCCAGCAGGCGGACAGGGGAGACAGATACGCAGTATTTT
.	TRBV10-1	TRBJ2-7	.	CASSRDNYEQYF	TGCGCCAGCAGCCGGGACAACTACGAGCAGTACTTC
few	TRBV2	TRBJ2-1	TRBD1	CASKTGAYNEQFF	TGTGCCAGCAAAACAGGGGCCTACAATGAGCAGTTCTTC
few	TRBV24-1	TRBJ2-3	TRBD1	CATTPGRGRADTQYF	TGTGCCACCACTCCAGGCAGGGGGCGGGCAGATACGCAGTATTTT
.	TRBV30	TRBJ2-1	.	CAWNQGRNEQFF	TGTGCCTGGAATCAGGGTAGAAATGAGCAGTTCTTC
.	TRBV5-6	TRBJ2-7	TRBD1	CASNLGQGVTYEQYF	TGTGCCAGCAATCTTGGACAGGGGGTAACGTACGAGCAGTACTTC
.	TRBV13	TRBJ2-7	TRBD2	CASSLRLAGTYEQYF	TGTGCCAGCAGCTTAAGGTTAGCGGGTACTTACGAGCAGTACTTC
.	TRBV6-5	TRBJ2-7	TRBD2	CASSYAGGRDEQYF	TGTGCCAGCAGCTACGCGGGGGGGCGGGACGAGCAGTACTTC
.	TRBV2	TRBJ2-1	TRBD1	CASNHPGTGYNEQFF	TGTGCCAGCAACCATCCCGGGACAGGCTACAATGAGCAGTTCTTC
.	TRBV4-1	TRBJ1-1	.	CASSQGRGVDTEAFF	TGCGCCAGCAGCCAAGGGCGGGGGGTGGACACTGAAGCTTTCTTT
.	TRBV7-3	TRBJ1-2	.	CASSPSGQGGYTF	TGTGCCAGCAGCCCCAGCGGGCAAGGTGGCTACACCTTC
.	TRBV5-1	TRBJ2-7	TRBD1	CASSLGQDLYEQYF	TGCGCCAGCAGCCTAGGACAGGATTTGTACGAGCAGTACTTC
.	TRBV10-3	TRBJ2-2	TRBD1	CATSGQGTTGELFF	TGTGCCACCTCGGGACAGGGTACCACCGGGGAGCTGTTTTTT
.	TRBV10-3	TRBJ1-5	.	CAISDEIQGRDQPQHF	TGTGCCATCAGCGACGAGATACAGGGAAGGGATCAGCCCCAGCATTTT
.	TRBV7-9	TRBJ2-1	TRBD2	CASSSGLVGPPPVGNEQFF	TGTGCCAGCAGCTCTGGACTAGTCGGACCCCCGCCGGTAGGTAATGAGCAGTTCTTC
.	TRBV27	TRBJ2-2	.	CASSKNTGELFF	TGTGCCAGCAGCAAAAACACCGGGGAGCTGTTTTTT
.	TRBV2	TRBJ2-3	TRBD1	CASKSDRDTDTQYF	TGTGCCAGCAAAAGTGACAGGGACACAGATACGCAGTATTTT
.	TRBV2	TRBJ2-3	TRBD1	CASSEGASPSTDTQYF	TGTGCCAGCAGCGAGGGGGCTAGTCCTAGCACAGATACGCAGTATTTT
.	TRBV20-1	TRBJ2-7	.	CSALGGYEQYF	TGCAGTGCTCTAGGGGGCTACGAGCAGTACTTC
.	TRBV6-2/TRBV6-3	TRBJ1-1	.	CASSSFYEAFF	TGTGCCAGCAGTTCTTTTTATGAAGCTTTCTTT
.	TRBV2	TRBJ2-5	TRBD2	CASGSLAGEETQYF	TGTGCCAGCGGTTCGCTAGCGGGAGAAGAGACCCAGTACTTC
.	TRBV5-4	TRBJ2-1	.	CASSLFGRDEQFF	TGTGCCAGCAGCTTGTTTGGGCGGGATGAGCAGTTCTTC
few	TRBV11-2	TRBJ2-7	.	CASSRTGQHLPYEQYF	TGTGCCAGCAGCCGAACGGGTCAACATCTTCCCTACGAGCAGTACTTC
.	TRBV13	TRBJ1-2	.	CASSFYRVPNYGYTF	TGTGCCAGCAGCTTTTACAGGGTCCCCAACTATGGCTACACCTTC
once	TRBV30	TRBJ2-5	TRBD2	CAWSWGRGLAGETQYF	TGTGCCTGGAGCTGGGGAAGGGGACTAGCGGGGGAGACCCAGTACTTC
.	TRBV3-1/TRBV3-2	TRBJ1-2	TRBD1	CASSQASRDREGYTF	TGTGCCAGCAGCCAAGCGTCCCGGGACAGGGAAGGCTACACCTTC
few	TRBV27	TRBJ1-1	.	CASSLERDTEAFF	TGTGCCAGCAGTTTAGAACGGGACACTGAAGCTTTCTTT
.	TRBV7-6	TRBJ2-2	.	CASSLRGHMNTGELFF	TGTGCCAGCAGCTTACGTGGACACATGAACACCGGGGAGCTGTTTTTT
few	TRBV3-1/TRBV3-2	TRBJ1-2	.	CASSPMERTQTKHGYTF	TGTGCCAGCAGCCCGATGGAGCGCACCCAAACGAAGCATGGCTACACCTTC
medium-sized	TRBV4-1	TRBJ2-7	.	CASSLGTLGGEQYF	TGCGCCAGCAGCCTTGGGACTTTAGGAGGCGAGCAGTACTTC
.	TRBV10-2	TRBJ2-3	.	CASGLGGEHTDTQYF	TGCGCCAGCGGTCTAGGCGGAGAACACACAGATACGCAGTATTTT
.	TRBV2	TRBJ1-3	.	CASSETDPPTRNTIYF	TGTGCCAGCAGTGAAACAGATCCCCCGACCCGAAACACCATATATTTT
.	TRBV18	TRBJ1-1	TRBD1	CASSPDPQGSEAFF	TGTGCCAGCTCACCCGACCCACAGGGGTCCGAAGCTTTCTTT
.	TRBV5-1	TRBJ2-1	TRBD2	CASKLAGTYNEQFF	TGCGCCAGCAAACTAGCGGGGACCTACAATGAGCAGTTCTTC
.	TRBV18	TRBJ2-6	.	CASSPPARGTGSSGANVLTF	TGTGCCAGCTCACCACCGGCCCGCGGGACGGGGAGCTCTGGGGCCAACGTCCTGACTTTC
.	TRBV5-5	TRBJ1-2	.	CASSQILRATYGYTF	TGTGCCAGCAGCCAAATTCTAAGAGCCACCTATGGCTACACCTTC
.	TRBV6-5	TRBJ2-4	.	CASSYSAVAKNIQYF	TGTGCCAGCAGTTACTCCGCAGTAGCCAAAAACATTCAGTACTTC
once	TRBV19	TRBJ1-6	.	CASSRRNSPLHF	TGTGCCAGTTCGCGGCGAAATTCACCCCTCCACTTT
once	TRBV11-3	TRBJ2-3	TRBD2	CASSQTLAGGLDTQYF	TGTGCCAGCAGCCAAACACTAGCGGGAGGTTTAGATACGCAGTATTTT
once	TRBV5-1	TRBJ2-5	.	CASSWVGTPRGQETQYF	TGCGCCAGCAGCTGGGTTGGGACACCGAGGGGTCAAGAGACCCAGTACTTC
.	TRBV3-1/TRBV3-2	TRBJ1-1	.	CASSAVDTEAFF	TGTGCCAGCAGCGCCGTAGATACTGAAGCTTTCTTT
.	TRBV18	TRBJ2-3	TRBD2	CASSPSSKVAGGYSSTDTQYF	TGTGCCAGCTCACCATCGTCTAAGGTAGCGGGAGGGTATTCTAGCACAGATACGCAGTATTTT
.	TRBV5-1	TRBJ2-3	.	CASTQQDADTQYF	TGCGCCAGCACGCAACAGGATGCAGATACGCAGTATTTT
.	TRBV28	TRBJ2-7	.	CASSHGDTSYEQYF	TGTGCCAGCAGCCACGGGGACACCTCCTACGAGCAGTACTTC
once	TRBV5-1	TRBJ1-4	TRBD1	CASSFGTGSEKLFF	TGCGCCAGCAGCTTCGGGACAGGTAGTGAAAAACTGTTTTTT